A single sample gave rise to the 3 T cell receptor beta chains below, sequenced in a study of beta chain features in type 1 diabetes. General study results and limits: A moderate, significant TCRB CDR3 shortening appeared in type 1 diabetes across four CD4+ subsets.

No cognate antigen is known for these TCRs. The authors reverse transcribed all of the isolated RNA, so sequencing captured expressed TCRB transcripts. Repertoires were generated with immunoSEQ multiplex PCR, while TCRdb's copy carries only in-frame clones and drops some. The sample lists around 280,000 clones; over 12% were seen once. The sample consisted of naive CD4+ T cells from blood. The source is a man aged 18 to 30 with type 1 diabetes.

The chain recombines TRBV9 with TRBJ2-5, with 8 bases that match TRBD1. V shed 2 bases and J 5 bases; nucleotides not matched to a gene: 5. Per germline, CDR1 SGDLS and CDR2 YYNGEE. The CDR3 length is 14 residues. The DNA of the CDR3 is TGTGCCAGCAGCGTCTCCAGGGGGCGGGAGACCCAGTACTTC. Translation gives CASSVSRGRETQYF.

This clone was seen a handful of times. The J gene is TRBJ1-5, the V gene TRBV4-1; D uncertain. The germline V gene has CDR1 MGHRA and CDR2 YSYEKL. The CDR3 consists of 16 residues. Trimming took 0 bases from V and 4 from J, leaving 13 bases between them. The DNA for the CDR3 is TGCGCCAGCAGCCAAGATCGGCTCCCGGGGAATCAGCCCCAGCATTTT. Its translation: CASSQDRLPGNQPQHF.

A note on this clone: Other DNA sequences in the same sample also yield this CDR3. CDR3 protein: CASSPSGSSYEQYF. CDR3 nucleotide sequence: TGCGCCAGCAGCCCTAGCGGGTCTTCCTACGAGCAGTACTTC. This rearrangement joins TRBV5-1 to TRBJ2-7; 8 nucleotides align to TRBD2. The CDR3 sequence is 14 residues long. Germline values: CDR1 SGHRS, CDR2 YFSETQ. After removal of 4 bases from V and 1 base from J, the junction contained 4 bases not matched to a gene.